The rows below give T cell receptor beta chains drawn from one sample of a study of blood T cell repertoires in COVID-19. Using immunoSEQ multiplex PCR, the repertoire was profiled, and TCRdb retains in-frame clones only, with some absent. The sample includes about 160,000 clones, around 89% of them seen just once. Input material: PBMCs or T cells enriched from blood (not recorded which). These TCRs come from a woman aged 50 to 65 who had recovered from COVID-19. The CDR3 runs from the conserved cysteine through the conserved F or W. D genes are given only for firm matches. A clone size is listed for some rows: how often the clone was seen (once, few, many), or a class if it is expanded.

TRBV20-1	15	TRBJ1-2	TRBD1	.	CSASTMGQENYGYTF	TGCAGTGCTAGTACTATGGGACAGGAAAACTATGGCTACACCTTC
TRBV30	15	TRBJ2-5	.	.	CAWSVPGTVLETQYF	TGTGCCTGGAGTGTTCCTGGGACTGTCCTGGAGACCCAGTACTTC
TRBV5-6	15	TRBJ1-2	.	.	CASSLGQLMVDGYTF	TGTGCCAGCAGCTTGGGACAGCTGATGGTGGATGGCTACACCTTC
TRBV3-1/TRBV3-2	17	TRBJ2-1	TRBD2	.	CASSQERVGLAGGLEFF	TGTGCCAGCAGCCAAGAACGTGTAGGACTAGCGGGGGGGTTAGAGTTCTTC
TRBV5-1	14	TRBJ2-5	TRBD2	.	CASREGGTTETQYF	TGCGCCAGCAGAGAGGGAGGGACGACAGAGACCCAGTACTTC
TRBV5-6	18	TRBJ2-5	TRBD1	once	CASSPDRTGLGNLETQYF	TGTGCCAGCAGCCCGGATAGGACAGGGTTAGGAAATTTGGAGACCCAGTACTTC
TRBV19	15	TRBJ2-3	TRBD2	.	CASSGTSGGLDTQYF	TGTGCCAGTAGCGGCACTAGCGGGGGGCTAGATACGCAGTATTTT
TRBV18	14	TRBJ1-5	.	few	CASSNPGKYQPQHF	TGTGCCAGCTCAAACCCAGGGAAATATCAGCCCCAGCATTTT
TRBV28	16	TRBJ2-1	TRBD1	.	CASSSPTGGSYNEQFF	TGTGCCAGCAGTTCCCCGACAGGGGGCTCCTACAATGAGCAGTTCTTC
TRBV6-5	13	TRBJ2-2	TRBD2	.	CASTSGGSGELFF	TGTGCCAGCACCAGCGGGGGATCCGGGGAGCTGTTTTTT
TRBV15	19	TRBJ2-6	TRBD1	.	CATSRPRTGEGSGANVLTF	TGTGCCACCAGCAGGCCCAGGACAGGGGAAGGATCTGGGGCCAACGTCCTGACTTTC
TRBV19	17	TRBJ2-7	TRBD1	.	CASSIVGTGSGGYEQYF	TGTGCCAGTAGTATAGTAGGGACAGGGAGTGGAGGGTACGAGCAGTACTTC